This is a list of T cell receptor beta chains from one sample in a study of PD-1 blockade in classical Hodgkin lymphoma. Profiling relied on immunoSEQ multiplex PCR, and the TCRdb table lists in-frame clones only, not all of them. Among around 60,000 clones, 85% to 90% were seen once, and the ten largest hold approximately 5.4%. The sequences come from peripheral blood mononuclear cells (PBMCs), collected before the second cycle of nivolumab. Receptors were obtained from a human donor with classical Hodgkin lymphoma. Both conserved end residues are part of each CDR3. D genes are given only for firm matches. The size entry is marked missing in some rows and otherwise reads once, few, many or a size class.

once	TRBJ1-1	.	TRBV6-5	TGTGCCAGCAACCAAGACAGGTCTAGGACTGAAGCTTTCTTT	CASNQDRSRTEAFF
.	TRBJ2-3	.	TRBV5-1	TGCGCCAGCGGATTGGGTAGCGCAGATACGCAGTATTTT	CASGLGSADTQYF
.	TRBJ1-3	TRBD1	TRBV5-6	TGTGCCAGCAGGCATGGCCTCCCCGGACAGGGGTCAGGAAACACCATATATTTT	CASRHGLPGQGSGNTIYF
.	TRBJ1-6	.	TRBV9	TGTGCCAGCACCGGTACAGCCGGAGCCCTCCACTTT	CASTGTAGALHF
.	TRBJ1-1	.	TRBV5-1	TGCGCCAGCAGCTTGGGCCTAGAAGCGGCTGAAGCTTTCTTT	CASSLGLEAAEAFF
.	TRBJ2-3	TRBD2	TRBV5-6	TGTGCCAGCAGCTTGGTGGCAGCGGGGGAGCCTAATACGCAGTATTTT	CASSLVAAGEPNTQYF
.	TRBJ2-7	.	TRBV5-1	TGCGCCAGCAGCCCCGGGGCCTTTGGGAGCTCCTACGAGCAGTACTTC	CASSPGAFGSSYEQYF
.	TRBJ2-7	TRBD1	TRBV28	TGTGCCAGCAGTAACTATTGGACAGGGGGCTCCTACGAGCAGTACTTC	CASSNYWTGGSYEQYF
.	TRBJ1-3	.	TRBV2	TGTGCCAGCAGTGGAGAGGGAGGGGCTGAAGAATTT	CASSGEGGAEEF
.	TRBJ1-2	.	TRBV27	TGTGCCAGCAGTCCCGACGGGGCCCTCTATGGCTACACCTTC	CASSPDGALYGYTF
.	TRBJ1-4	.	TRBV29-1	TGCAGCGGTTCATTGACCGGCGGGAATGAAAAACTGTTTTTT	CSGSLTGGNEKLFF
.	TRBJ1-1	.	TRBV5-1	TGCGCCAGCAGCTTGGAACAACAGAACACTGAAGCTTTCTTT	CASSLEQQNTEAFF
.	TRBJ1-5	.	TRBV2	TGTGCCAGCAGCTGGGGGGGTCGCAATCAGCCCCAGCATTTT	CASSWGGRNQPQHF
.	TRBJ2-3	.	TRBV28	TGTGCCAGCAGTTTAGGGTCGACTAGCACAGATACGCAGTATTTT	CASSLGSTSTDTQYF
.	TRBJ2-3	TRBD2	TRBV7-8	TGTGCCAGCAGCACGGGACTAGTTAATACGCAGTATTTT	CASSTGLVNTQYF
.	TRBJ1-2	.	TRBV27	TGTGCCAGCAGTCCAGGGAGTCTTTATGGCTACACCTTC	CASSPGSLYGYTF
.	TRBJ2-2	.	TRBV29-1	TGCAGCGCGTACGAGGCGGGGGAGCTGTTTTTT	CSAYEAGELFF
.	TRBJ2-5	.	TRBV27	TGTGCCAGCAGCTATATATCCGGAATCCAAGAGACCCAGTACTTC	CASSYISGIQETQYF
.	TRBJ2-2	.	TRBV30	TGTGCCTGGAGTGTTCAGTACACCGGGGAGCTGTTTTTT	CAWSVQYTGELFF
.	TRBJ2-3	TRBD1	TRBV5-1	TGCGCCAGCAGCACGACAGGGGGACGCACAGATACGCAGTATTTT	CASSTTGGRTDTQYF
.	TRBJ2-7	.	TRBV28	TGTGCCAGCAGTTTTGAGCCCTACGAGCAGTACTTC	CASSFEPYEQYF
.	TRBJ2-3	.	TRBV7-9	TGTGCCAGCAGTTACAGACAGGACACAGATACGCAGTATTTT	CASSYRQDTDTQYF
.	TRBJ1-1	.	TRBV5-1	TGCGCCAGCAGCTTGGGGACAGTCGGTACTGGGGCTGAAGCTTTCTTT	CASSLGTVGTGAEAFF
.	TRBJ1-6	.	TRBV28	TGTGCCAGCACCTTGCCGGGGCTAGGGAATTCACCCCTCCACTTT	CASTLPGLGNSPLHF
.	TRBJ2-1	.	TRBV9	TGTGCCAGCAGCGCCAATGGTGGGGGCTACAATGAGCAGTTCTTC	CASSANGGGYNEQFF
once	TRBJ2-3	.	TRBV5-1	TGCGCCAGCAGCGTAGGGCGGGGCACAGATACGCAGTATTTT	CASSVGRGTDTQYF
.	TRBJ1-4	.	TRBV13	TGTGCCAGCAGCTTAGGACGAGGATTTTATAATGAAAAACTGTTTTTT	CASSLGRGFYNEKLFF
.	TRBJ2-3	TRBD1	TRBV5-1	TGCGCCAGCCGCGAACAGGGGGTTTCGGATACGCAGTATTTT	CASREQGVSDTQYF
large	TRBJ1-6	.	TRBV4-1	TGCGCCAGCAGCCTGTCGGGCCTCAGCTCCTATAATTCACCCCTCCACTTT	CASSLSGLSSYNSPLHF
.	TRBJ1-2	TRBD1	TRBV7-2	TGTGCCTCCAGACCCCCAGGGGGCGCTTACTATGGCTACACCTTC	CASRPPGGAYYGYTF